Listed below are T cell receptor beta chains from one sample, sequenced in a study of blood T cell repertoires in COVID-19. Data came from immunoSEQ multiplex PCR; TCRdb stores just in-frame clones and leaves some out. The data hold under 300,000 clones, with 85% to 95% observed a single time. Sequenced material: peripheral blood. These receptors all come from a man aged 25 to 40 with COVID-19, enrolled during active disease. Each CDR3 is given without its conserved first and last residue. A D gene is named only where the DNA matches it firmly.

v_call,d_call,cdr3_aa
TRBV5-1,TRBD1,ASSFSGTGGHSLQETQY
TRBV11-2,-,ASTSGRDDYGYT
TRBV19,-,ATVTGRSYNSPLH
TRBV6-1,TRBD1,ASSEVSGQGKEKLF
TRBV30,TRBD2,AWSSLAGGGTDTQY
TRBV5-5,-,ASSFTGTNEKLF
TRBV3-1/TRBV3-2,TRBD2,ASSQTAGGSTDTQY
TRBV20-1,-,SASPLALDEQF
TRBV2,TRBD2,ASSRGGSSYEQY
TRBV5-4,TRBD2,ASSLRSGTSGNTQY
TRBV3-1/TRBV3-2,-,ASSQGLSWETQY
TRBV5-1,TRBD1,ASCRTGDYNEQF
TRBV12-3/TRBV12-4,TRBD2,ASGGGIYEQY
TRBV3-1/TRBV3-2,-,ASSPHSYGYT
TRBV4-2,-,ASSQDWEGNSPLH
TRBV19,-,ASRDRAPETQY
TRBV2,TRBD1,ASSLGTVNTGELF
TRBV5-1,-,ASSLAGIALDNEQF
TRBV5-1,-,ASSRQGVNTEAF
TRBV13,TRBD1,ASTRWLRGHNSPLH
TRBV2,-,ASSEVGEKLF
TRBV4-1,-,ASSQPSRGSIHEQY
TRBV7-6,TRBD1,ASSLAGGSNQPQH
TRBV6-5,-,ASSYWLDTEAF
TRBV3-1/TRBV3-2,-,ASSQAGVDYGYT
TRBV6-5,-,ASSPLEGNTEAF
TRBV7-3,TRBD1,ASSLRRDRNYGYT
TRBV6-5,-,ASRGGGSKAF
TRBV7-9,-,ASSLSEGGTDTQY
TRBV5-6,-,ASSLGAAAAGAF
TRBV5-4,-,ASSLDGGVITDTQY
TRBV7-9,TRBD1,ASSPKGSGGAGSEAF
TRBV5-5,-,ASSPRRGGSLTNEKLF
TRBV5-1,-,ASSLGLTGGEQY
TRBV7-9,TRBD1,ASSAPTGDNSPLH
TRBV9,TRBD2,ASSAIGLVLSSEQF
TRBV11-2,TRBD1,ASTPDRFNSPLH
TRBV2,-,ASLKGANTGELF
TRBV30,TRBD1,AWSVLGQGADGYT
TRBV9,TRBD2,ASSVPSGGANEQF
TRBV3-1/TRBV3-2,-,ASSQDMGGALNTEAF
TRBV5-4,-,ASSSPGRGANYGYT
TRBV12-3/TRBV12-4,-,ASSTGALHEQY
TRBV27,-,ASSRTRLTYEQY
TRBV4-1,-,ASSPRVGERAYGYT
TRBV5-6,-,ASSAWSSYEQY
TRBV5-1,TRBD1,ASSPTGQGREPQH
TRBV5-5,TRBD1,ASSGGQGEPLLFYEQY
TRBV9,TRBD1,ASSVRTGLNEQF
TRBV5-4,-,ASSFIDGQGNEQF
TRBV4-2,TRBD2,ASSHRSGGARTDTQY
TRBV5-4,TRBD1,ASSPGGRGQFGYT
TRBV12-5,-,ASAPVITWDSQAYNEQF
TRBV11-2,-,ASSLSGTTYGYT